The entry below gives a single T cell receptor beta chain sequence along with its context. Its cognate antigen is unknown. Sequencing used immunoSEQ multiplex PCR; TCRdb keeps in-frame clones, though not all of them. The table shows 55,000 to 85,000 clones, with over 80% occurring only once. The record originates from a study of PD-L1 blockade in urothelial cancer. Stated time point: pretreatment peripheral blood. Trimming removed 1 base from V and 6 bases from J, with 11 bases in between. There are 14 residues in the CDR3. Germline V gene sequence: CDR1 LGHNA, CDR2 YNFKEQ. General study results and limits: Tumor-associated clones in blood expanded more at 3 weeks in durable-benefit patients.

The sequencing here drew on PBMCs, taken around atezolizumab (anti-PD-L1) treatment. The TCR sequence derives from a woman in her seventies with urothelial cancer. The rearrangement uses TRBV4-2 and TRBJ2-3; D ambiguous. The CDR3 DNA follows: TGTGCCAGCAGCCAAGTTCCGGGTTCGGATACGCAGTATTTT. This sequence encodes CASSQVPGSDTQYF.